The 25 T cell receptor beta chains below come from one sample, sequenced in a study of T cells expressing NK-cell markers. For each CDR3 protein, TCRdb gives one entry from its re-call of the 5' RACE reads, without DNA. Its table records 250,000 to 300,000 distinct CDR3 sequences. Sample: blood T cells: a sorted CD56 or NKG2C T cell subset, CD4+ or CD8+ T cells, or bulk PBMC T cells (not recorded which). These receptors all come from a woman between 18 and 69 years old in good health.

This chain joins TRBV20-1 and TRBJ2-1; TCRdb gives TRBD2 as the D gene, but with no DNA this cannot be confirmed. The germline V gene has CDR1 DFQATT and CDR2 SNEGSKA (reference sequence). The CDR3 has 15 residues. CDR3 loop: CSAFDLAGGWNEQFF.

The chain links TRBV30 to TRBJ2-7; TCRdb lists TRBD1, though no DNA is available to test this call. Germline V gene lookup returns CDR1 GTSNPN and CDR2 SVGIG (reference sequence). The CDR3 extends over 12 amino acids. CDR3 loop: CAWSAGPYEQYF.

V is TRBV27 and J is TRBJ2-1; TCRdb's D call, TRBD2, is unchecked because there is no DNA. CDR3 length: 15 residues. The germline gives CDR1 MNHEY, CDR2 SMNVEV (reference sequence). The CDR3 reads CASSTSGVTYNEQFF.

The chain links TRBV5-8 to TRBJ2-1; TCRdb reports TRBD1, a call that lacks DNA to check it against. Per the germline V gene, CDR1 is SGHTS and CDR2 is YDEGEE. The CDR3 runs to 13 residues. The CDR3 loop is CASSLGTGYEQFF.

The chain has TRBV29-1 and TRBJ1-2. There are 12 residues in the CDR3. Germline values: CDR1 SQVTM, CDR2 ANQGSEA. The CDR3 is CSVDGGMGGYTF.

This sequence joins TRBV24-1 and TRBJ2-2; TCRdb outputs TRBD2, but without DNA this stays unchecked. There are 17 residues in the CDR3. Germline CDR1 and CDR2: KGHDR and SFDVKD. CDR3 protein: CATSEPTSGRATGELFF.

The V call is TRBV20-1, the J call TRBJ2-3. Germline CDR1 and CDR2: DFQATT and SNEGSKA (reference sequence). This CDR3 comprises 13 residues. This CDR3 reads CSASSWGGDTQYF.

The rearrangement uses TRBV6-5 and TRBJ2-3; TCRdb reports TRBD1, a call that lacks DNA to check it against. CDR3 length: 16 residues. Germline V CDR1 and CDR2: MNHEY, SVGAGI. The CDR3 loop is CASSYQGQGGADTQYF.

CDR3 sequence reads: CASSRQGNQPQHF. The rearrangement links TRBV12-3 or TRBV12-4 to TRBJ1-5; absent DNA, TCRdb's TRBD1 call cannot be checked. CDR3 length: 13 amino acids.

V and J are TRBV6-1 and TRBJ1-1; TCRdb reports TRBD1, a call that lacks DNA to check it against. The CDR3 spans 12 residues. Germline V gene sequence: CDR1 MNHNS, CDR2 SASEGT. Here the CDR3 reads CASSLWGAWAFF.

This rearrangement joins TRBV9 to TRBJ1-1. The CDR3 runs to 14 residues. Germline CDR1 and CDR2: SGDLS and YYNGEE. This chain's CDR3 is CASSVVGEGTEAFF.

The V and J genes are TRBV6-2 or TRBV6-3 and TRBJ1-2. Germline V gene data show CDR1 as MNHEY and CDR2 as SVGEGT. The CDR3 is 13 residues long. CDR3 loop: CASSYSLLDGYTF.

The genes are TRBV6-1 and TRBJ1-6; with no DNA, the TCRdb D assignment of TRBD1 cannot be verified. The CDR3 totals 19 residues. CDR1 is MNHNS, CDR2 SASEGT, per germline. The CDR3 protein is CASSNAQGTASSYNSPLHF.

The rearrangement uses TRBV10-3 and TRBJ1-4. The CDR3 consists of 15 residues. The V gene's germline CDR1 is ENHRY and CDR2 SYGVKD. The CDR3 region is CAISEGFATNEKLFF.

V gene TRBV7-2 combines with J gene TRBJ1-2. Germline V gene lookup returns CDR1 SGHTA and CDR2 FQGNSA. The CDR3 has 14 amino acids. CDR3 amino acids: CASRVRTAVYGYTF.

The V call is TRBV20-1, the J call TRBJ2-7; TCRdb's assignment of TRBD1 cannot be checked, as there is no DNA. Per the germline V gene, CDR1 is DFQATT and CDR2 is SNEGSKA (reference sequence). The length of the CDR3 is 16 residues. The CDR3 loop reads CSARYRDPVPFWEQYF.

The chain couples TRBV9 to TRBJ2-2. This CDR3 region has 16 residues. Looked up from germline, CDR1 is SGDLS and CDR2 is YYNGEE. The CDR3 loop is CASSARGAANTGELFF.

V is TRBV12-3 or TRBV12-4 and J is TRBJ2-3; TCRdb outputs TRBD2, but without DNA this stays unchecked. The CDR3 is 15 amino acids. The CDR3 reads CASSLTSGSFGTQYF.

The gene calls are TRBV18 and TRBJ1-1; checking the TCRdb D call of TRBD1 is not possible without DNA. Per germline, CDR1 KGHSH and CDR2 LQKENI. This CDR3 comprises 14 residues. The chain's CDR3 is CASLRGKSNTEAFF.

CDR3 sequence reads: CSVRDTYNEQFF. V is TRBV29-1 and J is TRBJ2-1; TCRdb's assignment of TRBD2 cannot be checked, as there is no DNA. Per the germline V gene, CDR1 is SQVTM and CDR2 is ANQGSEA. The CDR3 runs to 12 residues.

The chain couples TRBV20-1 to TRBJ1-6. The CDR3 length is 15 residues. From germline, CDR1 is DFQATT and CDR2 SNEGSKA (reference sequence). The CDR3 reads CSAPDFKKGDSPLHF.

The rearrangement joins TRBV4-3 to TRBJ2-2; the TRBD1 assignment by TCRdb is unverifiable without DNA. The CDR3 totals 15 residues. Germline values: CDR1 LGHNA, CDR2 YSLEER. The CDR3 sequence is CASSQAGTGGGELFF.

J is TRBJ1-5 and V is TRBV20-1; as DNA is missing, the TRBD1 call by TCRdb cannot be tested. The CDR3 extends over 16 amino acids. The germline gives CDR1 DFQATT, CDR2 SNEGSKA (reference sequence). The CDR3 spells CSASNGARVVGQPQHF.

J is TRBJ2-2 and V is TRBV5-5. CDR1 and CDR2 from the germline V gene are SGHKS and YYEKEE (reference sequence). CDR3 size: 14 residues. The CDR3 here is CASSLAGYTGELFF. Looking up the rest from reference TRBV5-5 and TRBJ2-2 gives the full variable domain: DAGVTQSPTHLIKTRGQQVTLRCSPISGHKSVSWYQQVLGQGPQFIFQYYEKEERGRGNFPDRFSARQFPNYSSELNVNALLLGDSALYLCASSLAGYTGELFFGEGSRLTVL.

The chain combines TRBV12-3 or TRBV12-4 with TRBJ1-2. This CDR3 has 12 amino acids. The CDR3 loop is CASSFGDYGYTF.